A single sample gave rise to the 19 T cell receptor beta chains below, sequenced in a study of cytomegalovirus exposure and HLA in healthy donors. Amplification used 60 Vbeta primers and 13 Jbeta primers. The data were produced by immunoSEQ multiplex PCR, yet TCRdb's version contains in-frame clones alone and is incomplete. The sample has roughly 67,000 clones, about 79% seen once. The specimen was PBMCs. The receptor source for this set is a man aged 55 to 70 in good health and CMV-seropositive.

The sample holds one count of this clone. The J gene is TRBJ2-5, the V gene TRBV10-2; 11 positions match TRBD1. In germline, CDR1 is WSHSY, CDR2 SAAADI. This CDR3 comprises 16 residues. V shed 3 bases, J shed 9 bases, and the junction held 12 bases outside the gene matches. The CDR3 is CASSDVPGQGVQSQYF. CDR3 DNA sequence: TGCGCCAGCAGTGATGTACCGGGACAGGGGGTCCAGTCCCAGTACTTC.

The chain employs TRBV6-5 and TRBJ1-2, with D uncertain. The CDR3 runs to 14 residues. Between the trimmed V and J ends, which lost 0 bases and 4 bases, there was a span of 9 bases. Germline CDR1 reads MNHEY; CDR2 reads SVGAGI. The DNA for the CDR3 is TGTGCCAGCAGTTACTCGGGCGGGATCTATGGCTACACCTTC. Its protein is CASSYSGGIYGYTF.

The gene calls are TRBV11-2 and TRBJ2-1, with D perhaps TRBD1 (6 bases). Germline V CDR1 and CDR2: SGHAT, FQNNGV. V was clipped by 7 bases and J by 5 bases, with 15 bases between them. The CDR3 spans 14 residues. CDR3 region: CASKPGHIDNEQFF. The CDR3 bases are TGTGCCAGCAAACCGGGACATATTGACAATGAGCAGTTCTTC. The full variable domain, completed using reference TRBV11-2 and TRBJ2-1, is EAGVAQSPRYKIIEKRQSVAFWCNPISGHATLYWYQQILGQGPKLLIQFQNNGVVDDSQLPKDRFSAERLKGVDSTLKIQPAKLEDSAVYLCASKPGHIDNEQFFGPGTRLTVL.

CDR3 protein: CASSWRGTSGSYNEQFF. DNA of the CDR3: TGTGCCAGCAGTTGGAGGGGGACTAGTGGCTCCTACAATGAGCAGTTCTTC. The chain employs TRBV2 and TRBJ2-1, with 8 bases fitting TRBD2. There are 17 residues in the CDR3. Germline values: CDR1 SNHLY, CDR2 FYNNEI. Trimming removed 5 bases from V and 0 bases from J; junction bases left unmatched: 9.

V usage is TRBV6-6 and J usage is TRBJ1-4, with 7 bases fitting TRBD1. V lost 0 bases to trimming and J lost 6 bases; unmatched junction nucleotides: 7. Germline-derived CDR1 and CDR2 are MNHNY and SVGAGI (reference sequence). The CDR3 spans 16 residues. The CDR3 spells CASSYSYGTADEKLFF. As DNA, the CDR3 is TGTGCCAGCAGTTACTCTTACGGGACAGCGGATGAAAAACTGTTTTTT.

The chain carries TRBV19 and TRBJ2-7, with 8 nucleotides matching TRBD2. This CDR3 contains 14 residues. Germline V lookup: CDR1 LNHDA, CDR2 SQIVND (reference sequence). Losses at the gene ends were 3 bases for V and 6 bases for J; bases not matched to a gene: 7. This CDR3 reads CASSIRGGLGEQYF. DNA for the CDR3: TGTGCCAGTAGTATTCGCGGGGGGCTTGGCGAGCAGTACTTC.

This clone was counted a few times. This chain links TRBV7-9 with TRBJ1-2, with a tentative D call TRBD1 (6 bases). Trimming stripped 4 bases from V and 4 bases from J, with 19 bases between. Germline assignment: CDR1 SEHNR and CDR2 FQNEAQ (reference sequence). CDR3 length: 16 residues. Written as DNA, the CDR3 is TGTGCCAGCAGCTCGACTAACCAGGGGATCTCCTATGGCTACACCTTC. It specifies CASSSTNQGISYGYTF.

The chain combines TRBV4-1 with TRBJ2-1; D possibly corresponds to TRBD1 (5 bases). The CDR3 is 16 residues long. V was shortened by 1 base and J by 2 bases, with 12 bases between the two germline ends. The germline gives CDR1 MGHRA, CDR2 YSYEKL. The CDR3 region has the DNA TGCGCCAGCAGCCAAGTGGTCGACAGCGCCTACAATGAGCAGTTCTTC. It codes for CASSQVVDSAYNEQFF.

The rearrangement links TRBV5-1 to TRBJ2-1; TRBD2 matches 7 bases. The CDR3 totals 13 residues. V was pared by 0 bases and J by 9 bases, with 3 bases of the junction left unmatched. Germline V gene lookup returns CDR1 SGHRS and CDR2 YFSETQ. The CDR3 DNA follows: TGCGCCAGCAGCTTGGACGGACTAGGTGAGCAGTTCTTC. Amino acid sequence: CASSLDGLGEQFF.

This chain connects TRBV2 to TRBJ2-7, with 7 nucleotides matching TRBD2. Trimming at V came to 2 bases and at J to 4 bases, leaving 2 bases not matched to a gene. Per germline, CDR1 SNHLY and CDR2 FYNNEI. CDR3 length: 13 residues. The CDR3 loop is CASSEREGYEQYF. The CDR3 region has the DNA TGTGCCAGCAGTGAAAGGGAGGGGTACGAGCAGTACTTC.

V gene TRBV7-9 combines with J gene TRBJ2-3, with D possibly being TRBD1 (6 bases). Germline V gene data show CDR1 as SEHNR and CDR2 as FQNEAQ (reference sequence). The CDR3 runs 14 residues. Trimming took off 4 bases at V and 5 bases at J, with 13 bases between the two ends. CDR3 amino acids: CASSSSEGGDTQYF. CDR3 nucleotide sequence: TGTGCCAGCAGCTCCTCGGAAGGGGGAGATACGCAGTATTTT.

The rearrangement joins TRBV5-1 to TRBJ2-1; 12 nucleotides line up with TRBD1. The germline CDR1 and CDR2 sequences are SGHRS and YFSETQ. V shed 5 bases, J shed 8 bases, and the junction held 8 bases outside the gene matches. The CDR3 runs to 15 residues. The CDR3, as DNA: TGCGCCAGCAGTCGAGCCGGGACAGGGGGCGATGAGCAGTTCTTC. Its translation: CASSRAGTGGDEQFF.

The V gene is TRBV7-8, the J gene TRBJ1-5, with TRBD1 matching over 10 bases. The CDR3 length is 15 residues. CDR1 and CDR2 from the germline V gene are SGHVS and FQNEAQ. Losses at the gene ends were 5 bases for V and 6 bases for J; bases not matched to a gene: 7. The CDR3 here is CASSPGQGLRQPQHF. The CDR3 DNA reads as TGTGCCAGCAGCCCGGGACAGGGGCTGCGTCAGCCCCAGCATTTT.

The J gene is TRBJ2-2, the V gene TRBV10-1; 9 nucleotides match TRBD2. Trimming at V came to 3 bases and at J to 1 base, leaving 3 bases not matched to a gene. This CDR3 has 16 residues. The V gene's germline CDR1 is WNHNN and CDR2 SYGVQD (reference sequence). In nucleotides, the CDR3 is TGCGCCAGCAGTGATGGTAGCGGGAGGAACACCGGGGAGCTGTTTTTT. This sequence encodes CASSDGSGRNTGELFF.

The rearrangement joins TRBV4-1 to TRBJ1-3; D remains ambiguous. Germline V gene data show CDR1 as MGHRA and CDR2 as YSYEKL. The V end was cut by 0 bases, the J end by 0 bases, with 12 bases between. The CDR3 loop spans 17 amino acids. The CDR3: CASSQDPSRSSGNTIYF. In DNA, the CDR3 is TGCGCCAGCAGCCAAGACCCCTCCAGAAGCTCTGGAAACACCATATATTTT.

The chain has TRBV7-9 and TRBJ1-1, with unresolved D. The CDR3 is 14 amino acids. The germline V gene encodes CDR1 SEHNR and CDR2 FQNEAQ (reference sequence). V was trimmed by 0 bases and J by 4 bases, leaving 9 bases between them. The CDR3 coding sequence is TGTGCCAGCAGCTTAGCCCGGCGGGCCACTGAAGCTTTCTTT. Translation gives CASSLARRATEAFF.

In the case of this clone: Other DNA sequences in the same sample also yield this CDR3. The chain couples TRBV10-2 to TRBJ2-1, with TRBD2 matching 7 bases. This CDR3 comprises 14 residues. J was trimmed by 4 bases and V by 2 bases; bases with no gene match: 2. Germline V gene lookup returns CDR1 WSHSY and CDR2 SAAADI. DNA for the CDR3: TGCGCCAGCAGTGAGCCTAGCGGTTACAATGAGCAGTTCTTC. Protein: CASSEPSGYNEQFF.

This chain connects TRBV11-3 to TRBJ1-1; possibly TRBD1 for D (6 bases). CDR1 is SGHNT, CDR2 YENEEA, per germline. Trimming took off 3 bases at V and 0 bases at J, with 11 bases between the two ends. The CDR3 is 15 residues long. The chain's CDR3 is CASSFGGTMNTEAFF. CDR3 nucleotides: TGTGCCAGCAGCTTTGGGGGCACCATGAACACTGAAGCTTTCTTT.

This clone was seen more than once but under ten times. V and J are TRBV11-2 and TRBJ1-2; the match to TRBD1 covers 9 bases. The CDR3 covers 18 residues. V was clipped by 5 bases and J by 1 base; unmatched bases: 14. Looked up from germline, CDR1 is SGHAT and CDR2 is FQNNGV. CDR3 protein: CASSPIALRDRDNYGYTF. CDR3 sequence (DNA): TGTGCCAGCAGCCCGATTGCCCTTCGGGACAGGGATAACTATGGCTACACCTTC. The whole variable domain, remainder taken from reference TRBV11-2 and TRBJ1-2, is EAGVAQSPRYKIIEKRQSVAFWCNPISGHATLYWYQQILGQGPKLLIQFQNNGVVDDSQLPKDRFSAERLKGVDSTLKIQPAKLEDSAVYLCASSPIALRDRDNYGYTFGSGTRLTVV.